This passage covers 20 T cell receptor beta chains from one sample sequenced in a study of cytomegalovirus exposure and HLA in healthy donors. The PCR ran on 60 Vbeta and 13 Jbeta primers. Only in-frame clones appear in the TCRdb table, and some are missing; sequencing was by immunoSEQ multiplex PCR. The profile shows 120,000 to 150,000 clones, more than 65% of them singletons. Sample: PBMCs. These receptor sequences come from a woman aged 30 to 39 in good health and CMV-seronegative.

V gene TRBV28 combines with J gene TRBJ2-3; D gene uncertain. The germline V gene encodes CDR1 MDHEN and CDR2 SYDVKM. V shed 3 bases and J shed 1 base, with 11 bases lying between them. The CDR3 sequence is 15 residues long. CDR3 sequence: CASSFRQVGTDTQYF. Written as DNA, the CDR3 is TGTGCCAGCAGTTTCAGGCAGGTGGGCACAGATACGCAGTATTTT.

The chain joins TRBV7-9 to TRBJ1-3; D is ambiguous. The CDR3 runs to 14 residues. V gave up 5 bases and J gave up 0 bases, with 8 bases separating them. CDR1 and CDR2 from the germline V gene are SEHNR and FQNEAQ (reference sequence). The DNA of the CDR3 is TGTGCCAGCAGCCCGTCTTTCTCTGGAAACACCATATATTTT. Translated, it gives CASSPSFSGNTIYF.

Only a few counts were recorded for this clone. The gene calls are TRBV5-8 and TRBJ2-5; 12 positions match TRBD2. CDR1 and CDR2 (germline): SGHTS, YDEGEE. This CDR3 has 17 amino acids. Trimming at V came to 0 bases and at J to 5 bases, leaving 8 bases not matched to a gene. CDR3 in DNA: TGTGCCAGCAGCTTGGGGACTAGCGGGAACGCCGCGGAGACCCAGTACTTC. Its translation is CASSLGTSGNAAETQYF.

In this sample, this clone turned up a few times. V gene TRBV5-8 combines with J gene TRBJ1-4; D call uncertain. The germline gives CDR1 SGHTS, CDR2 YDEGEE. Trimming shortened V by 4 bases and J by 3 bases, and 19 bases separated the two germline ends. CDR3 length: 17 amino acids. The CDR3 spells CASSPEDLRNANEKLFF. Written as DNA, the CDR3 is TGTGCCAGCAGCCCTGAGGACTTACGAAACGCTAATGAAAAACTGTTTTTT.

The chain is built from TRBV11-1 and TRBJ2-7, with 9 bases lining up with TRBD1. The V gene end was trimmed by 5 bases and the J gene end by 3 bases; junction bases not matched to a gene: 8. Germline V lookup: CDR1 SGHAT, CDR2 FQDESV (reference sequence). The CDR3 length is 15 residues. The CDR3 here is CASSPPEGQGYEQYF. CDR3 DNA sequence: TGTGCCAGCAGCCCCCCCGAGGGACAGGGCTACGAGCAGTACTTC. The complete variable domain, with remaining parts taken from reference TRBV11-1 and TRBJ2-7, reads EAEVAQSPRYKITEKSQAVAFWCDPISGHATLYWYRQILGQGPELLVQFQDESVVDDSQLPKDRFSAERLKGVDSTLKIQPAELGDSAMYLCASSPPEGQGYEQYFGPGTRLTVT.

The genes are TRBV29-1 and TRBJ2-2; D remains ambiguous. Trimming cost V 7 bases and J 3 bases, with 9 bases left between them. The germline V gene encodes CDR1 SQVTM and CDR2 ANQGSEA. CDR3 length: 12 residues. CDR3: CSGRYYTGELFF. The CDR3 DNA reads TGCAGCGGGAGATACTACACCGGGGAGCTGTTTTTT.

The V and J genes are TRBV19 and TRBJ2-1; 11 bases agree with TRBD2. The CDR3 is 15 residues long. CDR1 LNHDA and CDR2 SQIVND come from the germline V gene (reference sequence). With 6 bases clipped from V and 6 bases from J, the junction kept 7 bases outside the gene matches. This CDR3 is CASRILAGGSNEQFF. CDR3 bases: TGTGCCAGTAGGATCCTAGCGGGAGGTAGCAATGAGCAGTTCTTC.

In its sample, this clone was seen a few times. This rearrangement joins TRBV6-1 to TRBJ1-1, with D possibly matching TRBD1 (5 bases). Germline CDR1 is MNHNS and CDR2 is SASEGT. Trimming removed 4 bases from V and 3 bases from J, with 12 bases in between. This CDR3 is built from 14 residues. In nucleotides, the CDR3 is TGTGCCAGCAGTGTCCCAGGGTTAGACACTGAAGCTTTCTTT. Encoded protein: CASSVPGLDTEAFF.

This clone has just a few counts. V usage is TRBV5-4 and J usage is TRBJ2-7, with 7 bases identical to TRBD1. CDR1 is SGHNT, CDR2 YYREEE, per germline (reference sequence). The CDR3 spans 15 residues. After removal of 3 bases from V and 4 bases from J, the junction contained 10 bases not matched to a gene. The CDR3 here is CASSSGQPLLYEQYF. The CDR3 bases are TGTGCCAGCAGCTCGGGACAGCCTTTACTTTACGAGCAGTACTTC.

J is TRBJ2-2 and V is TRBV11-2; no clear D gene. V gave up 1 base and J gave up 4 bases, with 10 bases separating them. The germline gives CDR1 SGHAT, CDR2 FQNNGV. The CDR3 is 15 amino acids. The CDR3 loop reads CASSLGQVSTGELFF. CDR3 coding DNA: TGTGCCAGCAGCTTAGGGCAGGTCAGCACCGGGGAGCTGTTTTTT.

The chain combines TRBV7-2 with TRBJ1-6; no clear D. Between the trimmed V and J ends, which lost 5 bases and 9 bases, there was a span of 17 bases. The CDR3 sequence is 15 residues long. Per the germline V gene, CDR1 is SGHTA and CDR2 is FQGNSA. The CDR3 loop reads CASSPKPLLGSPLHF. The CDR3 DNA sequence: TGTGCCAGCAGCCCGAAACCCCTACTAGGTTCACCCCTCCACTTT.

In its sample, this clone was seen a few times. J is TRBJ2-7 and V is TRBV5-1; perhaps TRBD2 as D (6 bases). Germline V gene lookup returns CDR1 SGHRS and CDR2 YFSETQ. V dropped 3 bases and J dropped 5 bases, with 15 bases sitting between them. The CDR3 is 14 amino acids. For the CDR3, the DNA is TGCGCCAGCAGCTCCGAGGGACTTACGCACGAGCAGTACTTC. Translation gives CASSSEGLTHEQYF.

V gene TRBV5-1 combines with J gene TRBJ2-3, with D perhaps matching TRBD2 (5 bases). The CDR3 runs 17 residues. In germline, CDR1 is SGHRS, CDR2 YFSETQ. V gave up 4 bases and J gave up 0 bases, with 18 bases separating them. CDR3 residues: CASSPFVTGDSTDTQYF. The CDR3 DNA reads TGCGCCAGCAGCCCGTTCGTGACCGGGGATAGCACAGATACGCAGTATTTT.

This chain connects TRBV6-6 to TRBJ2-6; tentative D call: TRBD2 (6 bases). The germline V and J ends were trimmed by 7 bases and 0 bases, with 13 bases remaining between them. This CDR3 is 16 amino acids long. Per germline, CDR1 MNHNY and CDR2 SVGAGI (reference sequence). The CDR3 nucleotides read TGTGCCAGCAACGACGGAGGGGTCTCTGGGGCCAACGTCCTGACTTTC. Translated, it gives CASNDGGVSGANVLTF.

The chain employs TRBV28 and TRBJ1-2; 9 bases line up with TRBD1. The CDR3 is made up of 14 amino acids. Germline lookup yields CDR1 MDHEN and CDR2 SYDVKM. J gave up 2 bases and V 2 bases, and 0 bases lay outside the gene matches. CDR3 nucleotides: TGTGCCAGCAGTTTAACAGGGGGCAACTATGGCTACACCTTC. It yields the protein CASSLTGGNYGYTF.

This clone was seen only once. The chain recombines TRBV10-3 with TRBJ2-5; the match to TRBD1 covers 9 bases. The CDR3 loop spans 16 amino acids. The junction had 11 bases not matched to a gene; V was cut back by 9 bases and J by 0 bases. Germline V gene sequence: CDR1 ENHRY, CDR2 SYGVKD. The CDR3 here is CAISSRDRAYQETQYF. For the CDR3, the DNA is TGTGCCATTAGCTCCCGGGACAGGGCGTACCAAGAGACCCAGTACTTC.

The V and J genes are TRBV18 and TRBJ1-1, with TRBD1 identical over 9 bases. The ends lost 8 bases at V and 1 base at J; junction bases unmatched: 2. Per the germline V gene, CDR1 is KGHSH and CDR2 is LQKENI. The CDR3 runs to 13 residues. In DNA, the CDR3 is TGTGCCAGCGGGGGACAGGGGAACACTGAAGCTTTCTTT. Encoded protein: CASGGQGNTEAFF.

CDR3 protein: CASSPSALGGGETQYF. For the CDR3, the DNA is TGCGCCAGCAGCCCCTCCGCGTTGGGAGGGGGAGAGACCCAGTACTTC. V gene TRBV5-1 combines with J gene TRBJ2-5; D possibly corresponds to TRBD2 (7 bases). The CDR3 spans 16 residues. V gave up 4 bases and J gave up 4 bases, with 20 bases separating them. Germline lookup yields CDR1 SGHRS and CDR2 YFSETQ. The variable domain in full, with the rest retrieved from reference TRBV5-1 and TRBJ2-5, is KAGVTQTPRYLIKTRGQQVTLSCSPISGHRSVSWYQQTPGQGLQFLFEYFSETQRNKGNFPGRFSGRQFSNSRSEMNVSTLELGDSALYLCASSPSALGGGETQYFGPGTRLLVL.

In regard to this clone: Germline is not matched at one junction end, which may reflect a read error. The chain recombines TRBV9 with TRBJ2-1, with 7 nucleotides matching TRBD1. The CDR3 covers 14 residues. Germline assignment: CDR1 SGDLS and CDR2 YYNGEE. Written as DNA, the CDR3 is TGTGCCAGCAGCGTAGATCTTTACGACAGGGTTCCGCTCTTC. The encoded protein is CASSVDLYDRVPLF.

This chain links TRBV5-6 with TRBJ1-4, with TRBD1 matching 10 bases. V gave up 3 bases and J gave up 0 bases; unmatched junction bases: 8. This CDR3 contains 18 residues. Germline CDR1 and CDR2: SGHDT and YYEEEE. The CDR3 region is CASSSPGQGFATNEKLFF. The DNA of the CDR3 is TGTGCCAGCAGCTCGCCGGGACAGGGGTTTGCAACTAATGAAAAACTGTTTTTT.